These 10 T cell receptor beta chains share one sample of origin, sequenced in a study of blood T cell repertoires in COVID-19. Libraries were prepared by immunoSEQ multiplex PCR; TCRdb keeps only in-frame clonotypes and omits some of them. Among roughly 100,000 clones, 87% were seen once, and the ten largest hold approximately 5%. Sequenced: peripheral blood. The receptors come from a woman aged 45-65 years with COVID-19, enrolled during active disease.

This sequence joins TRBV5-5 and TRBJ2-7; tentative D call: TRBD1 (6 bases). Trimming removed 4 bases at V and 3 bases at J, with 23 bases between. The CDR3 runs to 17 residues. CDR1 and CDR2 from the germline V gene are SGHKS and YYEKEE (reference sequence). The CDR3 protein is CASSQAIDRIGIYEQYF. CDR3 coding DNA: TGTGCCAGCAGCCAAGCTATCGACAGGATAGGGATCTACGAGCAGTACTTC.

J is TRBJ1-1 and V is TRBV3-1 (or the pseudogene TRBV3-2), with TRBD1 as a possible D gene (5 bases). This CDR3 is 15 amino acids long. Trimming took off 1 base at V and 4 bases at J, with 13 bases between the two ends. Germline CDR1 reads LGHDT; CDR2 reads YNNKEL (reference sequence). This CDR3 is CASSQGFGQGTEAFF. DNA of the CDR3: TGTGCCAGCAGCCAAGGGTTCGGGCAGGGCACTGAAGCTTTCTTT.

V is TRBV5-1 and J is TRBJ1-1; a weak D match, TRBD1 (5 bases). V gave up 1 base and J gave up 2 bases, with 15 bases separating them. Germline CDR1 is SGHRS and CDR2 is YFSETQ. The CDR3 runs to 16 residues. CDR3 DNA: TGCGCCAGCAGCTTGATGGGGTCGGGGGTTAACACTGAAGCTTTCTTT. This encodes CASSLMGSGVNTEAFF.

The V call is TRBV9, the J call TRBJ1-6; 10 bases are shared with TRBD1. This CDR3 spans 14 amino acids. Trimming cost V 4 bases and J 10 bases; bases outside gene matches: 5. The V gene's germline CDR1 is SGDLS and CDR2 YYNGEE. This CDR3 reads CASSQGQGGSPLHF. In DNA, the CDR3 is TGTGCCAGCAGCCAAGGACAGGGGGGATCACCCCTCCACTTT.

The chain employs TRBV2 and TRBJ1-2; 9 bases map to TRBD1. The CDR3 contains 13 residues. V shed 7 bases and J 7 bases; nucleotides not matched to a gene: 7. Per germline, CDR1 SNHLY and CDR2 FYNNEI. The CDR3 sequence: CASTKDRGSGYTF. CDR3 DNA: TGTGCCAGCACTAAGGACAGGGGAAGTGGCTACACCTTC.

This clone was seen a single time. The chain carries TRBV11-2 and TRBJ1-4, with TRBD1 matching 7 bases. Germline CDR1 reads SGHAT; CDR2 reads FQNNGV. With 6 bases clipped from V and 0 bases from J, the junction kept 7 bases outside the gene matches. The CDR3 consists of 16 residues. The CDR3 here is CASSRTGDATNEKLFF. DNA for the CDR3: TGTGCCAGCAGTCGAACAGGGGATGCAACTAATGAAAAACTGTTTTTT.

The chain recombines TRBV6-5 with TRBJ1-2, with TRBD1 identical over 9 bases. V shed 2 bases, J shed 4 bases, and the junction held 8 bases outside the gene matches. The CDR3 consists of 16 residues. CDR1 is MNHEY, CDR2 SVGAGI, per germline. CDR3 in DNA: TGTGCCAGCAGTTACGGACAGGGGCGGAACCTCTATGGCTACACCTTC. Translating it yields CASSYGQGRNLYGYTF.

This clone has just a few counts. The chain uses TRBV7-9 and TRBJ2-7, with 7 bases lining up with TRBD1. The V gene end was trimmed by 0 bases and the J gene end by 0 bases; junction bases not matched to a gene: 2. The CDR3 has 15 residues. Germline values: CDR1 SEHNR, CDR2 FQNEAQ (reference sequence). The CDR3 nucleotides are TGTGCCAGCAGCTTAGCGACAGGGAGCTCCTACGAGCAGTACTTC. Translated, it gives CASSLATGSSYEQYF.

The rearrangement links TRBV6-5 to TRBJ2-7; D is unclear. The germline V gene encodes CDR1 MNHEY and CDR2 SVGAGI. The CDR3 length is 13 residues. Trimming pared 6 bases from V and 0 bases from J, leaving 9 bases between. CDR3 residues: CASSQESSYEQYF. CDR3 nucleotide sequence: TGTGCCAGCAGCCAAGAGAGCTCCTACGAGCAGTACTTC.

This chain links TRBV19 with TRBJ1-2; 7 bases align to TRBD1. Germline CDR1 and CDR2: LNHDA and SQIVND (reference sequence). V lost 5 bases to trimming and J lost 4 bases; unmatched junction nucleotides: 10. The CDR3 runs 15 residues. As DNA, the CDR3 is TGTGCCAGTAGTCTTAGACAGGGAGCCCTCTATGGCTACACCTTC. Its translation: CASSLRQGALYGYTF.